Below, 23 T cell receptor beta chains from the same sample are listed, as sequenced in a study of spatial heterogeneity in lung cancer. Documented time point: sample taken at primary tumor resection. No antigen is known for these receptors. TCRdb called the 5' RACE reads again in MiXCR, with one record for every CDR3 protein. The repertoire holds roughly 6,300 distinct CDR3 sequences, with approximately 1.2% as singletons. General study points: One measure, the expanded intratumoral alpha and beta TCR count, tracked tumor mutation counts.

Material: lung tumor tissue, obtained at surgery. The receptors were gathered from a male donor with early-stage non-small cell lung cancer.

This clonotype is medium-sized in the sample. The genes are TRBV10-3 and TRBJ2-5; tentative D call: TRBD1 (7 bases). Trimming stripped 10 bases from V and 7 bases from J, with 19 bases between. The CDR3 is made up of 13 amino acids. Per germline, CDR1 ENHRY and CDR2 SYGVKD. The DNA for the CDR3 is TGTGCCACCGACAGGGATGAGGGGGGGACCCAGTACTTC. Translation: CATDRDEGGTQYF.

This clonotype was found many times. The chain joins TRBV6-1 to TRBJ2-7, with D hard to call. The V end lost 5 bases, the J end lost 2 bases, and 13 bases lay between the germline ends. CDR1 MNHNS and CDR2 SASEGT come from the germline V gene. There are 14 residues in the CDR3. CDR3 DNA sequence: TGTGCCAGCAGTTCCCAGACGCCAACCTACGAGCAGTACTTC. Translation gives CASSSQTPTYEQYF.

Relative to its sample, this clonotype is medium-sized. The gene calls are TRBV20-1 and TRBJ1-2, with 8 positions matching TRBD1. With 1 base clipped from V and 5 bases from J, the junction kept 6 bases outside the gene matches. CDR1 DFQATT and CDR2 SNEGSKA come from the germline V gene (reference sequence). This CDR3 has 14 amino acids. The chain's CDR3 is CSARAPRTGYGYTF. For the CDR3, the DNA is TGCAGTGCTAGAGCCCCCCGGACAGGGTATGGCTACACCTTC.

By share, this clonotype counts as medium-sized. This chain joins TRBV12-3 or TRBV12-4 and TRBJ1-2; D is unresolved. The CDR3 sequence is 13 residues long. Trimming stripped 5 bases from V and 4 bases from J, with 11 bases between. CDR3 sequence (DNA): TGTGCCAGCAGTGTTCCGAGTAGCTATGGCTACACCTTC. It yields the protein CASSVPSSYGYTF.

This clonotype showed up many times. V usage is TRBV24-1 and J usage is TRBJ1-2; the D gene is possibly TRBD1 (6 bases). The ends were cut back, 12 bases at V and 5 bases at J, with 15 bases in the middle. Germline V gene sequence: CDR1 KGHDR, CDR2 SFDVKD. The length of the CDR3 is 12 residues. CDR3 coding DNA: TGTGCCCCCGTCGGGGGCGCTTATGGCTACACCTTC. This translates into CAPVGGAYGYTF.

This clonotype was found many times. The V call is TRBV20-1, the J call TRBJ2-5; TRBD2 agrees at 10 bases. This CDR3 comprises 12 residues. Germline values: CDR1 DFQATT, CDR2 SNEGSKA (reference sequence). V shed 5 bases and J 5 bases; nucleotides not matched to a gene: 2. The DNA of the CDR3 is TGCAGTGCTCTGACTAGCGGGGAGACCCAGTACTTC. Its protein is CSALTSGETQYF.

This clonotype is judged medium-sized. The chain has TRBV28 and TRBJ2-1; D remains unclear. The V and J ends lost 3 bases and 1 base respectively, with 7 bases between them. The CDR3 loop spans 14 amino acids. CDR1 MDHEN and CDR2 SYDVKM come from the germline V gene. The CDR3 reads CASSFPQSYNEQFF. Here the CDR3 DNA reads TGTGCCAGCAGTTTCCCACAGTCCTACAATGAGCAGTTCTTC.

This chain joins TRBV20-1 and TRBJ2-1, with no clear D. Between the trimmed V and J ends, which lost 4 bases and 1 base, there was a span of 8 bases. The CDR3 contains 13 residues. Germline V gene data show CDR1 as DFQATT and CDR2 as SNEGSKA (reference sequence). CDR3 nucleotide sequence: TGCAGTGCTATAAAGAGTTCCTACAATGAGCAGTTCTTC. Amino acid sequence: CSAIKSSYNEQFF.

This clonotype was seen ten or more times. V and J are TRBV2 and TRBJ2-2, with TRBD1 identical over 9 bases. This CDR3 has 15 residues. With V trimmed by 6 bases and J by 7 bases, 9 bases remained unmatched. Germline CDR1 is SNHLY and CDR2 is FYNNEI. The CDR3 loop is CASRARDRVGGELFF. The CDR3 DNA reads TGTGCCAGCAGGGCTCGGGACAGGGTTGGCGGGGAGCTGTTTTTT.

This clonotype was counted at least ten times. The J gene is TRBJ1-1, the V gene TRBV12-3 or TRBV12-4; D is unresolved. Trimming removed 8 bases from V and 1 base from J, with 5 bases in between. The length of the CDR3 is 11 residues. CDR3 residues: CASSENTEAFF. Here the CDR3 DNA reads TGTGCCAGCTCGGAGAACACTGAAGCTTTCTTT.

This clonotype rates as medium-sized. V usage is TRBV6-2 or TRBV6-3 and J usage is TRBJ2-1; maybe TRBD2 (6 bases). V was shortened by 6 bases and J by 3 bases, with 6 bases between the two germline ends. Germline CDR1 MNHEY, CDR2 SVGEGT. The CDR3 extends over 12 amino acids. This chain's CDR3 is CASREGYNEQFF. The CDR3 DNA sequence: TGTGCCAGCAGGGAGGGCTACAATGAGCAGTTCTTC.

This clonotype was recorded many times. This chain connects TRBV30 to TRBJ1-1; D is uncertain. V was pared by 3 bases and J by 2 bases, with 10 bases between. Germline lookup yields CDR1 GTSNPN and CDR2 SVGIG (reference sequence). The CDR3 has 13 residues. In nucleotides, the CDR3 is TGTGCCTGGAGCCGCCGGGCCAACACTGAAGCTTTCTTT. Residues: CAWSRRANTEAFF.

Within the sample, this clonotype is medium-sized (0.01 to 0.1%). The chain employs TRBV6-1 and TRBJ1-6; a weak D match, TRBD1 (6 bases). The germline V and J ends were trimmed by 2 bases and 14 bases, with 22 bases remaining between them. The germline V gene encodes CDR1 MNHNS and CDR2 SASEGT. This CDR3 is built from 16 residues. CDR3: CASSESLQGLSITLHF. In DNA, the CDR3 is TGTGCCAGCAGTGAAAGTTTACAGGGACTTAGTATCACCCTCCACTTT.

This clonotype came up many times. The V and J genes are TRBV13 and TRBJ2-5, with TRBD1 as a possible D gene (6 bases). The CDR3 totals 13 residues. V lost 6 bases and J lost 3, with 11 bases in between. Looked up from germline, CDR1 is PRHDT and CDR2 is FYEKMQ (reference sequence). CDR3 DNA: TGTGCCAGCAGACAGGGACGGGAAGAGACCCAGTACTTC. It translates to CASRQGREETQYF. Filled out from reference TRBV13 and TRBJ2-5, the complete variable domain reads AAGVIQSPRHLIKEKRETATLKCYPIPRHDTVYWYQQGPGQDPQFLISFYEKMQSDKGSIPDRFSAQQFSDYHSELNMSSLELGDSALYFCASRQGREETQYFGPGTRLLVL.

Ten or more counts support this clonotype. This chain connects TRBV7-2 to TRBJ2-1, with D unresolved. The CDR3 totals 12 residues. V lost 5 bases and J lost 4, with 6 bases in between. Germline V CDR1 and CDR2: SGHTA, FQGNSA. The CDR3 DNA is TGTGCCAGCAGCCCATGTTACAATGAGCAGTTCTTC. Encoded protein: CASSPCYNEQFF.

By share of the sample, this clonotype is medium-sized. The V gene is TRBV6-1, the J gene TRBJ1-2; 7 bases agree with TRBD1. There are 13 residues in the CDR3. Germline V gives CDR1 MNHNS, CDR2 SASEGT. The V gene end was trimmed by 5 bases and the J gene end by 8 bases; junction bases not matched to a gene: 8. Here the CDR3 DNA reads TGTGCCAGCAGTTTACAGGGGATTCGCGGCTACACCTTC. Amino acids: CASSLQGIRGYTF.

This clonotype was observed many times. The chain employs TRBV6-5 and TRBJ2-7, with D tentatively TRBD1 (6 bases). With 6 bases removed from V and 0 bases from J, the gap between germline ends came to 12 bases. CDR1 and CDR2 from the germline V gene are MNHEY and SVGAGI. This CDR3 contains 14 residues. The CDR3 coding sequence is TGTGCCAGCAGGAGACAGGTCAGCTCCTACGAGCAGTACTTC. Translating gives CASRRQVSSYEQYF.

This clonotype was seen ten or more times. The rearrangement uses TRBV10-3 and TRBJ2-1, with 9 nucleotides matching TRBD1. CDR1 and CDR2 from the germline V gene are ENHRY and SYGVKD. This CDR3 is 14 amino acids long. Trimming at V came to 6 bases and at J to 6 bases, leaving 6 bases not matched to a gene. CDR3 coding DNA: TGTGCCATCAGCCGGGACAGGGAGATCAATGAGCAGTTCTTC. Its protein is CAISRDREINEQFF.

This clonotype appeared many times. The chain has TRBV7-8 and TRBJ2-5, with D possibly being TRBD2 (7 bases). Trimming shortened V by 0 bases and J by 4 bases, and 15 bases separated the two germline ends. The CDR3 contains 16 residues. CDR1 is SGHVS and CDR2 is FQNEAQ in the germline V gene. The chain's CDR3 is CASSLAGGPSGETQYF. The CDR3 region has the DNA TGTGCCAGCAGCTTAGCGGGGGGGCCGTCAGGAGAGACCCAGTACTTC.

This clonotype is medium-sized (0.01 to 0.1%) within its sample. This sequence joins TRBV29-1 and TRBJ1-2, with 12 positions matching TRBD1. Trimming took 5 bases from V and 6 from J; bases not matched to a gene: 7. Germline CDR1 is SQVTM and CDR2 is ANQGSEA. The length of the CDR3 is 14 residues. CDR3 nucleotides: TGCAGCGTTCCGGGACAGGGGGCGCAGCATGGCTACACCTTC. Amino acid sequence: CSVPGQGAQHGYTF.

The table lists this clonotype with many counts. The chain recombines TRBV2 with TRBJ1-1, with a possible D match to TRBD1 (5 bases). Germline CDR1 reads SNHLY; CDR2 reads FYNNEI. V lost 6 bases to trimming and J lost 0 bases, with 17 bases between them. The CDR3 totals 16 residues. CDR3 region: CASREGYGNMNTEAFF. CDR3 DNA: TGTGCCAGCAGAGAGGGGTACGGGAATATGAACACTGAAGCTTTCTTT.

In its sample, this clonotype is medium-sized. This chain connects TRBV2 to TRBJ1-1; D not certain. V dropped 10 bases and J dropped 5 bases, with 23 bases sitting between them. Germline assignment: CDR1 SNHLY and CDR2 FYNNEI. The CDR3 is 15 residues long. The CDR3 nucleotides are TGTGCCACCATTGATCGAGGCACCATGAGGACTGAAGCTTTCTTT. It is translated as CATIDRGTMRTEAFF. The full variable domain, its missing parts supplied by reference TRBV2 and TRBJ1-1, is EPEVTQTPSHQVTQMGQEVILRCVPISNHLYFYWYRQILGQKVEFLVSFYNNEISEKSEIFDDQFSVERPDGSNFTLKIRSTKLEDSAMYFCATIDRGTMRTEAFFGQGTRLTVV.

This clonotype rates as medium-sized (0.01 to 0.1%). The chain carries TRBV5-1 and TRBJ1-4; D perhaps matches TRBD1 (5 bases). Trimming took 4 bases from V and 0 from J, leaving 7 bases between them. The CDR3 is 14 amino acids. Germline V gene data show CDR1 as SGHRS and CDR2 as YFSETQ. CDR3 protein: CASSAGPTNEKLFF. In DNA, the CDR3 is TGCGCCAGCAGCGCGGGACCAACTAATGAAAAACTGTTTTTT.